This TCR beta chain was captured by sequencing in a study of blood T cell repertoires in COVID-19 (TCRdb year 2020). Regarding the study in general: Samples covering the acute and convalescent phases of COVID-19 were provided by collaborators in the United States, Italy and Spain. The material from the prospective study consisted of cDNA or gDNA derived from T cells, B-cell-depleted T cells, or PBMCs. Subjects who had been exposed to COVID-19, were actively infected with it, or had recovered from it provided the deeply sampled blood TCRbeta repertoires that made up the dataset. A freely available public database, intended as a resource for researchers studying the immune response to SARS-CoV-2, is where the repertoires were released. The samples were drawn from the first 160 participants of the ongoing ImmuneRACE study and from some 1,300 subjects provided by 6 global collaborators. A de-identified subject ID, COVID-19 status, age in years and sex were almost always included in the sample metadata. Where HLA class I and class II types were available, the types were taken from metadata supplied by the sample provider, not from assay-based typing. Results and caveats for the whole study, not just this receptor: The amount of clinical and demographic metadata varied by source and participant and was provided uncurated.

The CDR3, from cysteine to phenylalanine, totals 14 residues. Of the read, only the CDR3 DNA is kept; its 42 bases are in frame from base 1. CDR1 is given as SGHRS and CDR2 as YFSETQ, both from the germline V gene. The junction shows trimming of 4 bases on V and 6 bases on J, and the gene matches do not reach 6 bases of it. This clone was seen a single time. Its antigen is unknown. It has no much larger one-base neighbor in the sample; base qualities were not kept. The immunoSEQ Assay, a bias-controlled multiplex PCR, was used to amplify TCRbeta CDR3 regions from genomic DNA. On the study's bioinformatics: The number of nucleated cells in each sample was estimated by amplification of reference gene primers within the assay. Sequence reads were collapsed and filtered to measure the absolute abundance of every unique TCRbeta CDR3 rearrangement. For each sample, productive Simpson clonality was calculated as the square root of Simpson's diversity index over productive rearrangements. Drawn from immuneACCESS, this table holds only the in-frame rearrangements with V and J called that TCRdb kept. Clones are partly lost; checked studies trace under half to an unresolved V gene and leave the rest unexplained. From that table come the V and J calls and clone size; the DNA was used to work out D and trimming. For this sample the table gives a few hundred thousand clones, of which approximately 83% were detected only once. The ten largest clonotypes hold about 1.9% of the sample.

Enrolling through a virtual design, the prospective study's participants ranged in age from roughly 18 to 89 years and lived across some 23 United States geographic areas. To assign participants to cohorts, the prospective study relied on clinical history that participants themselves reported in a screening survey and a study questionnaire. Recovered participants in ImmuneRACE Cohort 3 were defined by two consecutive negative NP/OP PCR tests, clearance by a healthcare professional, or resolution of symptoms. In the prospective study, mobile phlebotomists collected whole blood, serum and a nasopharyngeal or oropharyngeal swab from each participant. Prospective study participants could optionally give additional blood draws and questionnaires over an approximately 2-month period. Before DNA extraction, prospective study blood samples were shipped either frozen or at room temperature.

Recombination connected TRBV5-1 to TRBJ2-2, and 7 bases in between align with TRBD2. The sequence came from a woman in her fifties or sixties who had recovered from COVID-19. The sequencing input was PBMCs or T cells enriched from blood (not recorded which). The CDR3 sequence is CASSPLGGAGELFF. Read as DNA, the sequence is TGCGCCAGCAGCCCCTTGGGGGGGGCCGGGGAGCTGTTTTTT.